The present TCR beta chain was sequenced within a study of T cells in Graves' hyperthyroidism and ophthalmopathy. Findings and limits, study-wide: In the analysis, a 13 V-J model separated ophthalmopathy from stable hyperthyroidism. With a median lead of approximately six months before onset, the model predicted ophthalmopathy. Researchers found most expanded thyroid clonotypes above 0.001 in blood as well.

About this clonotype: Antigen unknown.

Amplification targeted TCR beta CDR3 regions from RNA transcripts. HTBI primers were employed in a first-round RT-PCR of the TCR CDR3. One entry per CDR3 protein, called by TCRdb with MiXCR from the multiplex PCR reads. The data contain a few hundred thousand distinct CDR3 sequences, roughly 18% of them singletons. Fresh 10 ml peripheral blood yielded PBMCs. The CDR3 has 14 amino acids. Trimming removed 3 bases at V and 4 bases at J, with 10 bases between. Germline lookup yields CDR1 LNHDA and CDR2 SQIVND (reference sequence). The specimen was blood. The V call is TRBV19, the J call TRBJ1-5; the D is unclear. The receptor's source is a woman aged 50 to 60 with Graves' hyperthyroidism. DNA for the CDR3: TGTGCCAGTAGTATTCAAGAGGCTAATCAGCCCCAGCATTTT. This sequence encodes CASSIQEANQPQHF.